These 30 T cell receptor beta chains were sequenced from one sample in a study of OX40 agonist ivuxolimab in advanced cancers. TCRdb's table, derived via immunoSEQ multiplex PCR, lists solely in-frame clones and lacks some. Among nearly 45,000 clones listed, approximately 88% were seen once. The specimen comprised CD4+ or CD8+ T cells sorted from blood, sampled in a trial of the OX40 agonist ivuxolimab. These receptors were obtained from an adult with an advanced solid tumor such as melanoma, head and neck, liver or kidney cancer.

V gene TRBV28 combines with J gene TRBJ2-1; TRBD2 agrees at 12 bases. CDR1 MDHEN and CDR2 SYDVKM come from the germline V gene. V dropped 6 bases and J dropped 5; count of bases not matched to a gene: 8. This CDR3 spans 16 amino acids. The DNA of the CDR3 is TGTGCCAGCAGATACCCGACTAGCGGGAGCCACAATGAGCAGTTCTTC. Its protein product is CASRYPTSGSHNEQFF. Combining the CDR3 with reference TRBV28 and TRBJ2-1 gives the whole variable domain DVKVTQSSRYLVKRTGEKVFLECVQDMDHENMFWYRQDPGLGLRLIYFSYDVKMKEKGDIPEGYSVSREKKERFSLILESASTNQTSMYLCASRYPTSGSHNEQFFGPGTRLTVL.

The chain links TRBV27 to TRBJ2-7; D gene unclear. Trimming stripped 6 bases from V and 3 bases from J, with 9 bases between. There are 12 residues in the CDR3. The germline gives CDR1 MNHEY, CDR2 SMNVEV (reference sequence). The CDR3 loop reads CASSSADYEQYF. Written as DNA, the CDR3 is TGTGCCAGCAGCTCCGCGGACTACGAGCAGTACTTC.

The chain uses TRBV28 and TRBJ1-1, with D perhaps matching TRBD1 (5 bases). Germline lookup yields CDR1 MDHEN and CDR2 SYDVKM. The CDR3 is 15 residues long. Trimming shortened V by 4 bases and J by 0 bases, and 12 bases separated the two germline ends. Written as DNA, the CDR3 is TGTGCCAGCAGTTCTAGGACACGCTTGAACACTGAAGCTTTCTTT. Its protein product is CASSSRTRLNTEAFF.

The chain has TRBV5-6 and TRBJ2-7; D gene uncertain. V was cut by 0 bases and J by 3 bases, with 10 bases left in between. Germline loops: CDR1 SGHDT, CDR2 YYEEEE. The CDR3 length is 14 residues. This CDR3 reads CASSLDGRIYEQYF. CDR3 bases: TGTGCCAGCAGCTTGGACGGACGGATCTACGAGCAGTACTTC.

The rearrangement links TRBV6-5 to TRBJ2-3, with D maybe TRBD1 (6 bases). The germline gives CDR1 MNHEY, CDR2 SVGAGI. The CDR3 has 11 amino acids. V was clipped by 8 bases and J by 6 bases, with 9 bases between them. CDR3: CASDQGDTQYF. The CDR3 DNA follows: TGTGCCAGCGACCAGGGGGATACGCAGTATTTT.

The genes are TRBV5-1 and TRBJ2-5, with TRBD1 matching 11 bases. V lost 1 base, J lost 2 bases, and 7 bases stayed unmatched. The CDR3 is 17 residues long. Germline assignment: CDR1 SGHRS and CDR2 YFSETQ. The chain's CDR3 is CASSLFWTGGRQETQYF. CDR3 nucleotides: TGCGCCAGCAGCTTGTTCTGGACAGGGGGCCGACAAGAGACCCAGTACTTC.

This clone has just a few counts. The gene calls are TRBV6-5 and TRBJ1-2; 7 bases agree with TRBD1. This CDR3 region has 13 residues. The junction had 3 bases not matched to a gene; V was cut back by 2 bases and J by 6 bases. Looked up from germline, CDR1 is MNHEY and CDR2 is SVGAGI. The CDR3 region is CASSYRGLNGYTF. CDR3 nucleotide sequence: TGTGCCAGCAGTTACAGGGGGCTCAATGGCTACACCTTC.

The chain couples TRBV5-6 to TRBJ2-7; 7 bases fit TRBD1. This CDR3 comprises 14 residues. V lost 6 bases, J lost 0 bases, and 6 bases stayed unmatched. Germline CDR1 and CDR2: SGHDT and YYEEEE. This CDR3 is CASTGQISSYEQYF. DNA for the CDR3: TGTGCCAGCACGGGACAGATCAGCTCCTACGAGCAGTACTTC. Together with reference TRBV5-6 and TRBJ2-7, the CDR3 gives the full variable domain: DAGVTQSPTHLIKTRGQQVTLRCSPKSGHDTVSWYQQALGQGPQFIFQYYEEEERQRGNFPDRFSGHQFPNYSSELNVNALLLGDSALYLCASTGQISSYEQYFGPGTRLTVT.

This sequence joins TRBV9 and TRBJ1-3; D gene unclear. Germline V gene sequence: CDR1 SGDLS, CDR2 YYNGEE. The CDR3 loop spans 15 amino acids. The V gene lost 0 bases and the J gene lost 4 bases, with 11 bases spanning the gap. The CDR3 is CASSVGGSIGNTIYF. CDR3 DNA sequence: TGTGCCAGCAGCGTAGGGGGATCGATAGGAAACACCATATATTTT.

The chain couples TRBV7-9 to TRBJ2-6; TRBD1 or TRBD2 may be the D gene (5 bases each). Looked up from germline, CDR1 is SEHNR and CDR2 is FQNEAQ (reference sequence). The CDR3 is 18 amino acids. The germline V and J ends were trimmed by 0 bases and 0 bases, with 12 bases remaining between them. The CDR3 reads CASSLAGTGTSGANVLTF. DNA of the CDR3: TGTGCCAGCAGCTTAGCCGGGACCGGTACCTCTGGGGCCAACGTCCTGACTTTC.

This clone was detected many times. V is TRBV28 and J is TRBJ1-6, with 9 positions matching TRBD1. The junction had 7 bases not matched to a gene; V was cut back by 5 bases and J by 2 bases. There are 17 residues in the CDR3. Germline CDR1 reads MDHEN; CDR2 reads SYDVKM. The CDR3 DNA reads as TGTGCCAGCAGTCTTACAGGGGGCAACACCTATAATTCACCCCTCCACTTT. It codes for CASSLTGGNTYNSPLHF.

The chain couples TRBV28 to TRBJ1-1; TRBD1 agrees at 9 bases. The V segment lost 7 bases and the J segment 0 bases; nucleotides outside the gene matches: 12. Per the germline V gene, CDR1 is MDHEN and CDR2 is SYDVKM. The CDR3 runs 17 residues. This CDR3 is CASTPEGQGVLNTEAFF. Here the CDR3 DNA reads TGTGCCAGCACCCCAGAGGGACAGGGTGTTTTGAACACTGAAGCTTTCTTT.

The rearrangement links TRBV19 to TRBJ1-1; tentatively, D is TRBD1 (5 bases). Germline-derived CDR1 and CDR2 are LNHDA and SQIVND (reference sequence). This CDR3 region has 13 residues. Trimming cost V 6 bases and J 1 base, with 9 bases left between them. CDR3 in DNA: TGTGCCAGTAGGGGAAGGGGGAACACTGAAGCTTTCTTT. It encodes CASRGRGNTEAFF.

By share, this clone counts as medium-sized. J is TRBJ2-7 and V is TRBV5-6; TRBD1 might be the D (5 bases). Trimming took 1 base from V and 6 from J, leaving 5 bases between them. CDR3 length: 11 residues. Germline CDR1 is SGHDT and CDR2 is YYEEEE. The CDR3 reads CASSLTGEQYF. For the CDR3, the DNA is TGTGCCAGCAGCTTGACAGGCGAGCAGTACTTC.

This chain uses TRBV10-1 with TRBJ2-7; D unresolved. Germline V CDR1 and CDR2: WNHNN, SYGVQD (reference sequence). This CDR3 is 14 amino acids long. Trimming pared 3 bases from V and 4 bases from J, leaving 13 bases between. The CDR3 sequence: CASSEEVASYEQYF. The DNA of the CDR3 is TGCGCCAGCAGTGAAGAGGTAGCTTCGTACGAGCAGTACTTC.

This chain uses TRBV21-1 with TRBJ1-2. TRBV21-1 has pseudogene status. The CDR3 is 15 residues long. CDR3 nucleotide sequence: TGTGCCAGCAGCAAAAATTTTTTAGGGCTCTATGGCTACACCTTC. Residues: CASSKNFLGLYGYTF.

Of note for this clone: Within the sample, other DNA sequences also encode this same CDR3. The chain links TRBV7-9 to TRBJ1-5; possible D gene TRBD1, 5 bases. This CDR3 spans 12 amino acids. Trimming removed 3 bases at V and 6 bases at J, with 6 bases between. Germline loops: CDR1 SEHNR, CDR2 FQNEAQ (reference sequence). The CDR3 reads CASSLGTQPQHF. DNA for the CDR3: TGTGCCAGCAGCTTGGGGACTCAGCCCCAGCATTTT.

The chain carries TRBV30 and TRBJ1-2, with a possible D match to TRBD1 (6 bases). This CDR3 is 14 amino acids long. V was trimmed by 2 bases and J by 6 bases, leaving 16 bases between them. Germline assignment: CDR1 GTSNPN and CDR2 SVGIG (reference sequence). CDR3 amino acids: CAWSSSGTSDGYTF. The CDR3 DNA is TGTGCCTGGAGTAGCTCAGGGACATCGGATGGCTACACCTTC.

The V call is TRBV7-6, the J call TRBJ2-7; no clear D gene. The CDR3 has 15 residues. The V gene lost 1 base and the J gene lost 4 bases, with 14 bases spanning the gap. Germline V gene data show CDR1 as SGHVS and CDR2 as FNYEAQ. Here the CDR3 DNA reads TGTGCCAGCAGCTTAGAAAGTAGTAAGAGGTACGAGCAGTACTTC. Its protein is CASSLESSKRYEQYF.

The sample holds a few counts of this clone. The chain carries TRBV6-6 and TRBJ1-2; the D gene is possibly TRBD1 (5 bases). The germline V gene encodes CDR1 MNHNY and CDR2 SVGAGI (reference sequence). This CDR3 is 13 amino acids long. The ends were cut back, 7 bases at V and 4 bases at J, with 13 bases in the middle. The CDR3 sequence is CASTPGSTYGYTF. The CDR3 DNA reads TGTGCCAGCACCCCAGGGTCTACCTATGGCTACACCTTC.

The V gene is TRBV9, the J gene TRBJ2-3; D is perhaps TRBD2 (6 bases). The CDR3 totals 15 residues. Germline CDR1 and CDR2: SGDLS and YYNGEE. Trimming left V 4 bases short and J 0 bases short, with 12 bases between. The CDR3 here is CASSMGGQSTDTQYF. The CDR3 nucleotides read TGTGCCAGCAGCATGGGAGGTCAAAGCACAGATACGCAGTATTTT.

J is TRBJ1-1 and V is TRBV7-6; D may be TRBD1 (5 bases). There are 13 residues in the CDR3. Germline CDR1 reads SGHVS; CDR2 reads FNYEAQ. Trimming pared 5 bases from V and 2 bases from J, leaving 9 bases between. The CDR3: CASSTGRNTEAFF. The CDR3 nucleotides read TGTGCCAGCAGCACAGGACGCAACACTGAAGCTTTCTTT. The full variable domain, in which reference TRBV7-6 and TRBJ1-1 provide the parts outside the CDR3, is GAGVSQSPRYKVTKRGQDVALRCDPISGHVSLYWYRQALGQGPEFLTYFNYEAQQDKSGLPNDRFSAERPEGSISTLTIQRTEQRDSAMYRCASSTGRNTEAFFGQGTRLTVV.

The rearrangement uses TRBV19 and TRBJ2-7; possible D gene TRBD1, 6 bases. Trimming left V 1 base short and J 4 bases short, with 11 bases between. The CDR3 covers 14 residues. Germline loops: CDR1 LNHDA, CDR2 SQIVND (reference sequence). The CDR3 region has the DNA TGTGCCAGTAGTATAGCCGGGACAATTTACGAGCAGTACTTC. It yields the protein CASSIAGTIYEQYF.

The chain recombines TRBV4-1 with TRBJ2-1, with D perhaps TRBD1 or TRBD2 (5 bases each). The V end lost 0 bases, the J end lost 0 bases, and 12 bases lay between the germline ends. This CDR3 is built from 17 residues. CDR1 MGHRA and CDR2 YSYEKL come from the germline V gene. In DNA, the CDR3 is TGCGCCAGCAGCCAAGAGATAGCCGGGGCCTCCTACAATGAGCAGTTCTTC. Amino acids: CASSQEIAGASYNEQFF.

This clone has just a few counts. CDR3: CATSSGLADTDTQYF. The DNA of the CDR3 is TGTGCCACCAGCAGTGGGCTAGCGGACACAGATACGCAGTATTTT. The V call is TRBV15, the J call TRBJ2-3; the match to TRBD2 covers 7 bases. With 3 bases clipped from V and 2 bases from J, the junction kept 5 bases outside the gene matches. In germline, CDR1 is LNHNV, CDR2 YYDKDF (reference sequence). This CDR3 comprises 15 residues.

This clone was detected once. V usage is TRBV6-5 and J usage is TRBJ2-7; D unresolved. This CDR3 comprises 12 residues. Germline V gene sequence: CDR1 MNHEY, CDR2 SVGAGI. V was trimmed by 0 bases and J by 3 bases, leaving 3 bases between them. CDR3 nucleotide sequence: TGTGCCAGCAGTTACTCGAACTACGAGCAGTACTTC. The encoded protein is CASSYSNYEQYF.

V gene TRBV27 combines with J gene TRBJ2-1; 7 nucleotides match TRBD2. Germline V CDR1 and CDR2: MNHEY, SMNVEV (reference sequence). CDR3 length: 16 amino acids. Unmatched junction bases numbered 6, after V lost 1 base and J lost 3 bases. The CDR3 DNA reads as TGTGCCAGCAGTTTATTTGGGGGGGTAAGCTACAATGAGCAGTTCTTC. This translates into CASSLFGGVSYNEQFF.

In DNA form, the CDR3 reads TGCGCCAGCAGCCAAGATTGGGACAGGGATAGTGCAACTAATGAAAAACTGTTTTTT. This encodes CASSQDWDRDSATNEKLFF. The genes are TRBV4-3 and TRBJ1-4, with TRBD1 matching 9 bases. Germline V gives CDR1 LGHNA, CDR2 YSLEER. V dropped 0 bases and J dropped 0; count of bases not matched to a gene: 8. The CDR3 is 19 residues long.

Comments on this clone: A read error is the likely source, as a far larger clone sits one nucleotide away. The rearrangement uses TRBV27 and TRBJ2-2, with a tentative D call TRBD1 (6 bases). Trimming removed 0 bases from V and 4 bases from J, with 12 bases in between. The CDR3 totals 16 residues. In germline, CDR1 is MNHEY, CDR2 SMNVEV (reference sequence). CDR3 residues: CASSLSPGAGTGELFF. For the CDR3, the DNA is TGTGCCAGCAGTTTATCCCCAGGGGCGGGCACCGGGGAGCTGTTTTTT.

The chain employs TRBV28 and TRBJ2-5, with 7 positions matching TRBD2. The germline CDR1 and CDR2 sequences are MDHEN and SYDVKM. The trim removed 4 bases at V and 5 bases at J, leaving 13 bases unmatched. This CDR3 comprises 16 residues. CDR3 nucleotide sequence: TGTGCCAGCAGTTGTCCCTCACAGCACGGGGGGGAGACCCAGTACTTC. Protein: CASSCPSQHGGETQYF.